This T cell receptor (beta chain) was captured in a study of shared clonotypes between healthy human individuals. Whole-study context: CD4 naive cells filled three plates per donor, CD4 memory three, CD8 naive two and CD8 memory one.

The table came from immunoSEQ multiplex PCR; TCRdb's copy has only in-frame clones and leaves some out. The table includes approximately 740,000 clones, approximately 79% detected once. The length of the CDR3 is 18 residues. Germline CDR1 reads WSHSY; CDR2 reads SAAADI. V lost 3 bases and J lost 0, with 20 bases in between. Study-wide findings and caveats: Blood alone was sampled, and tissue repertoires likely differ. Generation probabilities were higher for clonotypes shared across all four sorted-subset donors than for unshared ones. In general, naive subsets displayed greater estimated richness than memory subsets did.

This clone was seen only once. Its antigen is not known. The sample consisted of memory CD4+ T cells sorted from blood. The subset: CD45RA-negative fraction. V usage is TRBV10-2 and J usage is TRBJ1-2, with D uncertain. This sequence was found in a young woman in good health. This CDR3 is CASSDRWASMGANYGYTF. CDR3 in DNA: TGCGCCAGCAGTGACCGTTGGGCAAGTATGGGAGCTAACTATGGCTACACCTTC.